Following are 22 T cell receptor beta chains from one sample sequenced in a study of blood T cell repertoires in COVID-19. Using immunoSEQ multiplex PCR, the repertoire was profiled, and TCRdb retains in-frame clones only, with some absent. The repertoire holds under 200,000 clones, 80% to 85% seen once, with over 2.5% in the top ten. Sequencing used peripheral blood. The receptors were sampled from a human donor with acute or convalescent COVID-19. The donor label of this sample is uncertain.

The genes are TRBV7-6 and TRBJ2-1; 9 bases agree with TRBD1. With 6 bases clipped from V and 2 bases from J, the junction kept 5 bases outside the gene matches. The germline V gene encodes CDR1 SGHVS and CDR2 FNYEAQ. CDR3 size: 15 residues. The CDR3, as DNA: TGTGCCAGCAGAAAGGGGACAGGGCCCTACAATGAGCAGTTCTTC. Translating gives CASRKGTGPYNEQFF. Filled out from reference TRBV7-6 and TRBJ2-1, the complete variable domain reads GAGVSQSPRYKVTKRGQDVALRCDPISGHVSLYWYRQALGQGPEFLTYFNYEAQQDKSGLPNDRFSAERPEGSISTLTIQRTEQRDSAMYRCASRKGTGPYNEQFFGPGTRLTVL.

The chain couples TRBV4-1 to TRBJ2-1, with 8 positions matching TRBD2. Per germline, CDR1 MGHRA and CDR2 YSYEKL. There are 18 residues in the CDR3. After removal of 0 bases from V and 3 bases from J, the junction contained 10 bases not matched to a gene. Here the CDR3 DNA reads TGCGCCAGCAGCCAAGACCCCCCGGGTAGCGGGAACTACAATGAGCAGTTCTTC. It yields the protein CASSQDPPGSGNYNEQFF.

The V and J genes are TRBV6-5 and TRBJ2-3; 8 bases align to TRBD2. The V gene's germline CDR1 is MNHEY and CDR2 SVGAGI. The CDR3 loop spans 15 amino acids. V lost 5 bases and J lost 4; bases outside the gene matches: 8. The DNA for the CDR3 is TGTGCCAGCAGTCTCCACGGGGGGGCATCAGATACGCAGTATTTT. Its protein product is CASSLHGGASDTQYF.

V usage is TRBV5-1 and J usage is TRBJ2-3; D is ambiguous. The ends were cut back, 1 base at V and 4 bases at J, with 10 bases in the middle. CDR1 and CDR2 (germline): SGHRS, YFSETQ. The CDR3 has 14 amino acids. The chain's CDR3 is CASSLLVAPDTQYF. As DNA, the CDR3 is TGCGCCAGCAGCTTGTTAGTAGCCCCAGATACGCAGTATTTT.

The CDR3 region has the DNA TGTGCCAGTAGTACCCATCAGGAGGGAAGGGCGGGGAACACTGAAGCTTTCTTT. Translated: CASSTHQEGRAGNTEAFF. This rearrangement joins TRBV19 to TRBJ1-1; D remains ambiguous. V was trimmed by 4 bases and J by 1 base, leaving 22 bases between them. The CDR3 runs 18 residues. Germline CDR1 reads LNHDA; CDR2 reads SQIVND (reference sequence).

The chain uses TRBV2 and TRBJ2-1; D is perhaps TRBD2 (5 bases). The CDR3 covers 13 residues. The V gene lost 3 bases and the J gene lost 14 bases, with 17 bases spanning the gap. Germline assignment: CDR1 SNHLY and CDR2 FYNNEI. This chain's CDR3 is CASSDPVSLGEFF. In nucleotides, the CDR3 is TGTGCCAGCAGTGACCCCGTATCCCTCGGGGAGTTCTTC.

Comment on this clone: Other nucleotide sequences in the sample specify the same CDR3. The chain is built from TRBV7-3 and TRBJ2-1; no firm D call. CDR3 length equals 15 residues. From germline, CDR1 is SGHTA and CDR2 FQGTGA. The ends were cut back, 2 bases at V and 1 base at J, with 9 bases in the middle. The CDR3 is CASSLGGASYNEQFF. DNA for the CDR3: TGTGCCAGCAGCTTAGGCGGAGCATCCTACAATGAGCAGTTCTTC.

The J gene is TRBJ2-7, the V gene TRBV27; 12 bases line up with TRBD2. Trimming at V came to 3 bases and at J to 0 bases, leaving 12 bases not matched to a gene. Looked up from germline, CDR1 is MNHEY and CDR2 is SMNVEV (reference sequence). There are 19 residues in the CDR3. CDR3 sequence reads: CASSFYSRTSGVDSYEQYF. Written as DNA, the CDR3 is TGTGCCAGCAGTTTTTATTCTAGGACTAGCGGGGTCGACTCCTACGAGCAGTACTTC.

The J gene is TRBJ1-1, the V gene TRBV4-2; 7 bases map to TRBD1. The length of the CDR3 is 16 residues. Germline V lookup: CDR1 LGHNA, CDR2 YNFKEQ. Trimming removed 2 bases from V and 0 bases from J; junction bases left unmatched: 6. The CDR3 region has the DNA TGTGCCAGCAGCCAATTAACAGGGGCCATGAACACTGAAGCTTTCTTT. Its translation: CASSQLTGAMNTEAFF.

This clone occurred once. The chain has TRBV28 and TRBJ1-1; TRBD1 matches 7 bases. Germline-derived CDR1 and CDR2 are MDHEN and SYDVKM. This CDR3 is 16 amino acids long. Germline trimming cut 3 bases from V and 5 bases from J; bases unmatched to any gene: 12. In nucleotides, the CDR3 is TGTGCCAGCAGTTTTTCTACAGGGGCGGGTGGGACTGAAGCTTTCTTT. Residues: CASSFSTGAGGTEAFF.

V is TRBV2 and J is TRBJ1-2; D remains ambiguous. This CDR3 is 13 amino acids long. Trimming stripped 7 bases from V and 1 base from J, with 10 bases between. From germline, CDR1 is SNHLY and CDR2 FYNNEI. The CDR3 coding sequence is TGTGCCAGCAACGAGGAGGGTAACTATGGCTACACCTTC. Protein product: CASNEEGNYGYTF.

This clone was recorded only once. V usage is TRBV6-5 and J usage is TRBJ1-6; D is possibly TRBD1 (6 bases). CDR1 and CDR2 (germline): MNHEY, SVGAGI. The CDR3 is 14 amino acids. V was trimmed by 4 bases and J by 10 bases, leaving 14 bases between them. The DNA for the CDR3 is TGTGCCAGCAGTTCACAGGGTGGGGAATCACCCCTCCACTTT. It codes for CASSSQGGESPLHF.

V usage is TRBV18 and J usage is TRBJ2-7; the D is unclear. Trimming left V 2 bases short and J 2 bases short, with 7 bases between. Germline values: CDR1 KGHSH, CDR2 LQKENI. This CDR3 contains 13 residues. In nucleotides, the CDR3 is TGTGCCAGCTCACCATCCAGTACCTACGAGCAGTACTTC. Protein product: CASSPSSTYEQYF.

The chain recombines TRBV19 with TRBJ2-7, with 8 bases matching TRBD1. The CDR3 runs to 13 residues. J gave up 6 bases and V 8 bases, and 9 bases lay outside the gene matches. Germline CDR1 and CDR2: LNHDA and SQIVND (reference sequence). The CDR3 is CASHDRGYREQYF. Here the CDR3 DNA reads TGTGCCAGTCACGACAGGGGCTATCGCGAGCAGTACTTC.

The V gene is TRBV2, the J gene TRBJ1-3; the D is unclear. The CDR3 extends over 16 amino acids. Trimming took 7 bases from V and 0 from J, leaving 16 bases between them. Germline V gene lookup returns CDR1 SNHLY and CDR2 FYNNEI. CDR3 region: CASTVWGANSGNTIYF. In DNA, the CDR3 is TGTGCCAGCACGGTATGGGGAGCGAACTCTGGAAACACCATATATTTT. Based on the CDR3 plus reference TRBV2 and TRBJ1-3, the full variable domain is EPEVTQTPSHQVTQMGQEVILRCVPISNHLYFYWYRQILGQKVEFLVSFYNNEISEKSEIFDDQFSVERPDGSNFTLKIRSTKLEDSAMYFCASTVWGANSGNTIYFGEGSWLTVV.

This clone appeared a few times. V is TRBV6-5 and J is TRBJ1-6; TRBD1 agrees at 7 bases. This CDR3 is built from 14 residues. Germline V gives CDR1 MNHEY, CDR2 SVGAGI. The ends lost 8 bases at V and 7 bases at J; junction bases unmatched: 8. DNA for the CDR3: TGTGCCAGCGGGCGAGACAGGGAAAATTCACCCCTCCACTTT. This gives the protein CASGRDRENSPLHF.

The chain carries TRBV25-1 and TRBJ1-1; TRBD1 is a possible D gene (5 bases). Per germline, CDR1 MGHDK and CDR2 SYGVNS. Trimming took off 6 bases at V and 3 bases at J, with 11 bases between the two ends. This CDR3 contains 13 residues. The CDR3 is CASRSRVDTEAFF. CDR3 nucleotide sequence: TGTGCCAGCAGAAGCAGGGTGGACACTGAAGCTTTCTTT.

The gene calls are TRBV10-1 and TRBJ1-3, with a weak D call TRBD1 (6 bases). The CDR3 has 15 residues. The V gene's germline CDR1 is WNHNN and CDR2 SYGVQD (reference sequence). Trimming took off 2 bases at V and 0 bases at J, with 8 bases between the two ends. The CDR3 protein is CASSEDRLSGNTIYF. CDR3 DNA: TGCGCCAGCAGTGAGGACAGGCTCTCTGGAAACACCATATATTTT.

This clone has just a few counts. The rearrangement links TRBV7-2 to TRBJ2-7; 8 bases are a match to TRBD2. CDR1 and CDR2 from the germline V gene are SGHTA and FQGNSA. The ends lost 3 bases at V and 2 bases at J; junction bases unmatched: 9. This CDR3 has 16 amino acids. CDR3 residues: CASSFGGGGPTYEQYF. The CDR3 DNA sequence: TGTGCCAGCAGCTTCGGGGGCGGGGGGCCCACCTACGAGCAGTACTTC.

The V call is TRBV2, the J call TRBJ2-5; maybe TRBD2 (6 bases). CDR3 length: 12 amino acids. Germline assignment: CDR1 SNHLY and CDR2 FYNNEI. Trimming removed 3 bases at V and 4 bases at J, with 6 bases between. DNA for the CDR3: TGTGCCAGCAGTGACGGGAGAGAGACCCAGTACTTC. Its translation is CASSDGRETQYF.

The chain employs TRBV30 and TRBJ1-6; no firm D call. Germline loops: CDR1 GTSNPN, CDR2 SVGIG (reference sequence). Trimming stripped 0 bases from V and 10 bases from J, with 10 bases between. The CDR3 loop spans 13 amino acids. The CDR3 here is CAWSVPPRSPLHF. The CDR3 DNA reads TGTGCCTGGAGTGTACCACCGAGATCACCCCTCCACTTT.

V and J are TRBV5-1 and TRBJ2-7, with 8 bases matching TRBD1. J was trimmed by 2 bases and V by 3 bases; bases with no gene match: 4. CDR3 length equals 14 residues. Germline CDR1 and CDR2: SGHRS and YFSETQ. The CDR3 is CASSWPGQAYEQYF. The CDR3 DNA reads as TGCGCCAGCAGCTGGCCGGGACAGGCCTACGAGCAGTACTTC.